This T cell receptor (beta chain) derives from a study of blood T cell repertoires in COVID-19. The table came from immunoSEQ multiplex PCR; TCRdb's copy has only in-frame clones and leaves some out. The sample lists approximately 21,000 clones, approximately 79% seen once, with 56% in the top ten. Germline-derived CDR1 and CDR2 are SGHRS and YFSETQ. The V gene lost 2 bases and the J gene lost 1 base, with 9 bases spanning the gap. The CDR3 has 14 residues. Sequenced sample: peripheral blood. The origin of this receptor is a man at least 80 years old with acute or convalescent COVID-19. The chain combines TRBV5-1 with TRBJ2-5; tentative D call: TRBD1 (6 bases). In nucleotides, the CDR3 is TGCGCCAGCAGCTTTGGACAGATCCAAGAGACCCAGTACTTC. Amino acids: CASSFGQIQETQYF.